The 25 T cell receptor beta chains in this list originate from one sample, sequenced in a study of CD8 T cells in ankylosing spondylitis. TCRdb re-called the 5' RACE reads with MiXCR, one entry per CDR3 protein. The table has approximately 88,000 distinct CDR3 sequences, about 9% seen once. Sequencing was performed on blood, either unsorted or a sorted T cell fraction (not recorded which). All receptors derive from a male donor with ankylosing spondylitis or in good health (not recorded which).

This clonotype was picked up one time. A clone one base away is much larger, so this may be a read error. The gene calls are TRBV12-3 or TRBV12-4 and TRBJ1-1, with TRBD1 as a possible D gene (5 bases). The CDR3 sequence is 13 residues long. CDR3 residues: CVSTRQKNTEAFF. DNA for the CDR3: TGTGTCAGCACCAGACAGAAGAACACTGAAGCTTTCTTT.

This clonotype was seen repeatedly, ten times or more. J is TRBJ1-2 and V is TRBV28; TRBD1 is a possible D gene (6 bases). Trimming pared 4 bases from V and 2 bases from J, leaving 14 bases between. Germline V gives CDR1 MDHEN, CDR2 SYDVKM. The CDR3 has 15 residues. The CDR3 here is CASSSGQYGNYGYTF. The CDR3 nucleotides are TGTGCCAGCAGTTCCGGACAGTACGGAAACTATGGCTACACCTTC.

This sequence joins TRBV6-4 and TRBJ2-7; 10 bases are shared with TRBD1. The CDR3 is 14 amino acids. The germline gives CDR1 MRHNA, CDR2 SNTAGT. With V trimmed by 4 bases and J by 2 bases, 2 bases remained unmatched. The CDR3 DNA reads as TGTGCCAGCAGTGGGGACAGGGGACCCTACGAGCAGTACTTC. Protein: CASSGDRGPYEQYF.

This clonotype has a handful of counts. This chain joins TRBV27 and TRBJ2-7, with TRBD1 matching over 9 bases. The CDR3 is made up of 16 amino acids. Trimming at V came to 2 bases and at J to 4 bases, leaving 9 bases not matched to a gene. Germline V lookup: CDR1 MNHEY, CDR2 SMNVEV (reference sequence). The CDR3 sequence: CASSLHSGQGLYEQYF. CDR3 sequence (DNA): TGTGCCAGCAGTTTACATTCCGGACAGGGGCTTTACGAGCAGTACTTC.

This clonotype was detected ten times or more. The J gene is TRBJ2-7, the V gene TRBV12-3 or TRBV12-4; 11 bases match TRBD1. This CDR3 is built from 15 residues. The junction had 7 bases not matched to a gene; V was cut back by 6 bases and J by 3 bases. The CDR3 reads CASRDMGQGGYEQYF. The CDR3 nucleotides read TGTGCCAGCAGAGACATGGGACAGGGGGGCTACGAGCAGTACTTC.

The V gene is TRBV10-3, the J gene TRBJ2-1, with 8 bases that match TRBD2. The CDR3 has 18 amino acids. Per germline, CDR1 ENHRY and CDR2 SYGVKD. With V trimmed by 8 bases and J by 0 bases, 15 bases remained unmatched. CDR3 DNA: TGTGCCATCTGTTCTCTTTTCTCGGGGGGGAGCTCCTACAATGAGCAGTTCTTC. Encoded protein: CAICSLFSGGSSYNEQFF.

V gene TRBV4-1 combines with J gene TRBJ2-5, with TRBD2 matching 9 bases. Germline lookup yields CDR1 MGHRA and CDR2 YSYEKL. V was clipped by 2 bases and J by 4 bases; unmatched bases: 5. The CDR3 totals 15 residues. CDR3 protein: CASSQIAGDGETQYF. Here the CDR3 DNA reads TGCGCCAGCAGCCAAATAGCGGGGGATGGAGAGACCCAGTACTTC.

This clonotype has ten or more counts. The chain combines TRBV15 with TRBJ2-4; D possibly uses TRBD1 or TRBD2 (5 bases each). Germline loops: CDR1 LNHNV, CDR2 YYDKDF (reference sequence). V lost 0 bases and J 6 bases, leaving 12 bases between the germline ends. The CDR3 has 15 amino acids. The CDR3 is CATSRDDGTANIQYF. The CDR3 DNA sequence: TGTGCCACCAGCAGAGATGACGGGACGGCAAACATTCAGTACTTC.

This clonotype was seen at least ten times. The chain couples TRBV29-1 to TRBJ2-1, with D tentatively TRBD1 (6 bases). The CDR3 runs 12 residues. V lost 4 bases and J 6 bases, leaving 10 bases between the germline ends. Germline CDR1 SQVTM, CDR2 ANQGSEA. This CDR3 reads CSVGQGSNEQFF. The CDR3 bases are TGCAGCGTTGGCCAGGGGAGCAATGAGCAGTTCTTC.

Details on this clonotype: One base away lies a much larger clone, so this may be a sequencing read error. Since the CDR3 does not end with the conserved phenylalanine or tryptophan, this likely comes from a read error. This chain links TRBV28 with TRBJ2-3, with 9 bases identical to TRBD1. The V gene's germline CDR1 is MDHEN and CDR2 SYDVKM. V was clipped by 8 bases and J by 6 bases; unmatched bases: 15. There are 16 residues in the CDR3. The CDR3 loop is CASGSLGQGGPDTQYL. The DNA for the CDR3 is TGTGCCAGCGGGAGCCTGGGACAGGGAGGACCGGATACGCAGTATTTA.

This clonotype has ten or more counts. The chain combines TRBV28 with TRBJ2-1; a weak D match, TRBD2 (5 bases). V lost 7 bases, J lost 10 bases, and 14 bases lay in between. Germline CDR1 MDHEN, CDR2 SYDVKM. The CDR3 is made up of 12 amino acids. As DNA, the CDR3 is TGTGCCAGCAAACCCGGGGTCGGGGAGCAGTTCTTC. Its translation: CASKPGVGEQFF. The variable domain in full, with the rest retrieved from reference TRBV28 and TRBJ2-1, is DVKVTQSSRYLVKRTGEKVFLECVQDMDHENMFWYRQDPGLGLRLIYFSYDVKMKEKGDIPEGYSVSREKKERFSLILESASTNQTSMYLCASKPGVGEQFFGPGTRLTVL.

The sample holds many counts of this clonotype. The CDR3 nucleotides are TGTGCCACCAGTGGTCCGGGACAGGGCCTTTACAATGAGCAGTTCTTC. This gives the protein CATSGPGQGLYNEQFF. The rearrangement links TRBV24-1 to TRBJ2-1; 9 positions match TRBD1. CDR3 size: 16 residues. Trimming took 5 bases from V and 4 from J; bases not matched to a gene: 8. CDR1 is KGHDR, CDR2 SFDVKD, per germline.

With respect to this clonotype: A single base separates this from a much larger clone, so it may be a read error. The CDR3 here is CASSSWDRGPWEQYF. CDR3 in DNA: TGTGCCAGCAGCTCCTGGGACAGGGGGCCGTGGGAGCAGTACTTC. The rearrangement uses TRBV5-5 and TRBJ2-7; the match to TRBD1 covers 12 bases. Trimming took 3 bases from V and 7 from J; bases not matched to a gene: 8. Per the germline V gene, CDR1 is SGHKS and CDR2 is YYEKEE (reference sequence). The CDR3 is made up of 15 amino acids. The full variable domain, completed using reference TRBV5-5 and TRBJ2-7, is DAGVTQSPTHLIKTRGQQVTLRCSPISGHKSVSWYQQVLGQGPQFIFQYYEKEERGRGNFPDRFSARQFPNYSSELNVNALLLGDSALYLCASSSWDRGPWEQYFGPGTRLTVT.

This clonotype was recorded many times. The V gene is TRBV5-1, the J gene TRBJ2-7; D is possibly TRBD2 (5 bases). Germline-derived CDR1 and CDR2 are SGHRS and YFSETQ. This CDR3 has 18 amino acids. With 4 bases removed from V and 2 bases from J, the gap between germline ends came to 25 bases. The CDR3 DNA sequence: TGCGCCAGCAGCAGACGTTTGGGGTGGGGAGACAAGACCTACGAGCAGTACTTC. It yields the protein CASSRRLGWGDKTYEQYF.

This clonotype was observed at least ten times. V and J are TRBV12-3 or TRBV12-4 and TRBJ2-7, with 9 bases identical to TRBD2. Unmatched junction bases numbered 9, after V lost 6 bases and J lost 0 bases. This CDR3 comprises 16 residues. In nucleotides, the CDR3 is TGTGCCAGCAGCCGAGCGGGGGGCCCGACCTCCTACGAGCAGTACTTC. It encodes CASSRAGGPTSYEQYF.

This clonotype was seen ten or more times. The CDR3 nucleotides read TGTGCCAGCAGCCTTCATGGGGGGGGGGACAATGAGCAGTTCTTC. Amino acids: CASSLHGGGDNEQFF. This chain joins TRBV3-1 and TRBJ2-1; 7 bases match TRBD2. V trimming: 4 bases; J trimming: 5 bases; junction bases outside the gene matches: 8. The CDR3 loop spans 15 amino acids. Germline CDR1 and CDR2: LGHDT and YNNKEL (reference sequence).

This clonotype was detected ten times or more. This sequence joins TRBV20-1 and TRBJ1-2, with D perhaps TRBD1 (5 bases). Deletions cut 4 bases from V and 12 bases from J, with 21 bases between. The germline V gene encodes CDR1 DFQATT and CDR2 SNEGSKA (reference sequence). CDR3 size: 13 residues. The CDR3 region has the DNA TGCAGTGCTATCACCGGGACGGCCGATCGTGACACCTTC. Translated: CSAITGTADRDTF.

Many counts were recorded for this clonotype. The chain carries TRBV7-3 and TRBJ2-1; maybe TRBD1 (5 bases). The CDR3 covers 13 residues. Germline loops: CDR1 SGHTA, CDR2 FQGTGA. V lost 3 bases to trimming and J lost 8 bases, with 11 bases between them. The CDR3 here is CASSFRVQDEQFF. CDR3 DNA: TGTGCCAGCAGCTTCAGGGTACAGGATGAGCAGTTCTTC.

Only a few counts were recorded for this clonotype. V gene TRBV3-1 combines with J gene TRBJ2-3; no reliable D call. This CDR3 comprises 13 residues. V was clipped by 0 bases and J by 3 bases, with 4 bases between them. Looked up from germline, CDR1 is LGHDT and CDR2 is YNNKEL (reference sequence). The CDR3 nucleotides read TGTGCCAGCAGCCAAGAAGCAACAGATACGCAGTATTTT. It translates to CASSQEATDTQYF.

This clonotype has at least ten counts. This CDR3 reads CSAADGGQNQETQYF. In nucleotides, the CDR3 is TGCAGTGCAGCAGACGGGGGGCAGAACCAAGAGACCCAGTACTTC. This sequence joins TRBV20-1 and TRBJ2-5; weak D call: TRBD2 (7 bases). The V gene's germline CDR1 is DFQATT and CDR2 SNEGSKA (reference sequence). V was shortened by 6 bases and J by 0 bases, with 17 bases between the two germline ends. This CDR3 contains 15 residues.

This clonotype was detected many times. The chain joins TRBV14 to TRBJ1-1, with D unclear. The V gene's germline CDR1 is SGHDN and CDR2 FVKESK. CDR3 length equals 11 residues. The germline V and J ends were trimmed by 4 bases and 12 bases, with 12 bases remaining between them. The CDR3 region is CASSLAANTFF. CDR3 bases: TGTGCCAGCAGCCTTGCGGCGAATACTTTCTTT.

The table lists this clonotype with many counts. The V call is TRBV20-1, the J call TRBJ2-7, with D possibly being TRBD1 or TRBD2 (5 bases each). The CDR3 sequence is 19 residues long. V dropped 5 bases and J dropped 3 bases, with 32 bases sitting between them. Looked up from germline, CDR1 is DFQATT and CDR2 is SNEGSKA (reference sequence). CDR3 sequence (DNA): TGCAGTGCTCCACAACGGAACGCAGGGTATAGAGGGCAGATCTACGAGCAGTACTTC. Its translation: CSAPQRNAGYRGQIYEQYF.

The sample holds many counts of this clonotype. The genes are TRBV28 and TRBJ2-7; D is unresolved. The CDR3 is made up of 15 amino acids. Germline CDR1 MDHEN, CDR2 SYDVKM. V was clipped by 4 bases and J by 3 bases, with 16 bases between them. The CDR3 sequence: CASSSSALLDYEQYF. The CDR3 DNA reads as TGTGCCAGCAGTTCTTCAGCCTTGCTTGACTACGAGCAGTACTTC.

This clonotype was counted ten times or more. This CDR3 is CASSSGLAGLYEQFF. CDR3 bases: TGTGCCAGCAGCTCCGGACTAGCGGGGCTCTATGAGCAGTTCTTC. The chain employs TRBV5-5 and TRBJ2-1, with 12 bases identical to TRBD2. The CDR3 sequence is 15 residues long. V shed 3 bases, J shed 8 bases, and the junction held 6 bases outside the gene matches. Germline V gene data show CDR1 as SGHKS and CDR2 as YYEKEE (reference sequence).

The V and J genes are TRBV18 and TRBJ1-1; 7 bases align to TRBD1. The CDR3 has 18 amino acids. With V trimmed by 3 bases and J by 3 bases, 16 bases remained unmatched. The germline V gene encodes CDR1 KGHSH and CDR2 LQKENI. CDR3 residues: CASSPRQGTEAEHTEAFF. In DNA form, the CDR3 reads TGTGCCAGCTCACCTCGACAGGGTACCGAGGCGGAGCACACTGAAGCTTTCTTT.